A selection of T cell receptor beta chains follows, all from one sample in a study of T cell changes during pregnancy in multiple sclerosis. Profiled with immunoSEQ multiplex PCR; TCRdb holds only in-frame clones, not every one. The sample records tens of thousands of clones, roughly 92% being singletons. Sequenced material: peripheral blood, taken after pregnancy. The receptor set was obtained from a female donor in good health, enrolled as a control in a pregnancy study. Each CDR3 is given with its conserved first and last residue. Fields, in order: D gene, clone size, V gene, J gene, CDR3 DNA, CDR3 protein. A D gene is named only where the DNA matches it firmly. Only part of the rows carry a size: once, few, many, or a class if the clone is expanded.

D: NA; size: NA; V: TRBV27; J: TRBJ2-3; DNA: TGTGCCAGCAGCGCGGGGCAGGACCCCACAGATACGCAGTATTTT; CDR3: CASSAGQDPTDTQYF
D: NA; size: NA; V: TRBV18; J: TRBJ1-4; DNA: TGTGCCAGCTCATCGACAGGCTTTAATGAAAAACTGTTTTTT; CDR3: CASSSTGFNEKLFF
D: NA; size: NA; V: TRBV18; J: TRBJ1-1; DNA: TGTGCCAGCTCACCAGGAGGACCCATGAGCACTGAAGCTTTCTTT; CDR3: CASSPGGPMSTEAFF
D: TRBD2; size: NA; V: TRBV19; J: TRBJ2-1; DNA: TGTGCCAGTAGTATAGATCGGGGGGATGAGCAGTTCTTC; CDR3: CASSIDRGDEQFF
D: TRBD2; size: once; V: TRBV28; J: TRBJ2-5; DNA: TGTGCCAGCAGTTTATATGCGGGGGGCGCGGAGACCCAGTACTTC; CDR3: CASSLYAGGAETQYF
D: TRBD2; size: NA; V: TRBV7-8; J: TRBJ2-1; DNA: TGTGCCAGCAGCGACCGGAGGGCGGGGGGCTTCAATGAGCAGTTCTTC; CDR3: CASSDRRAGGFNEQFF
D: NA; size: NA; V: TRBV5-1; J: TRBJ1-1; DNA: TGCGCCAGCCGGGGGGAGGATGCTTTCTTT; CDR3: CASRGEDAFF
D: NA; size: NA; V: TRBV7-2; J: TRBJ2-5; DNA: TGTGCCAGCAGCTTAGCTGCAGTTGAAGAGACCCAGTACTTC; CDR3: CASSLAAVEETQYF
D: TRBD2; size: NA; V: TRBV7-2; J: TRBJ2-5; DNA: TGTGCCAGCATGCGAGGGAGGGTCCAAGAGACCCAGTACTTC; CDR3: CASMRGRVQETQYF
D: NA; size: NA; V: TRBV5-6; J: TRBJ2-1; DNA: TGTGCCAGCAGTTCCTGGGGTCTAGCTACCGGTTGGGACAATGAGCAGTTCTTC; CDR3: CASSSWGLATGWDNEQFF
D: TRBD2; size: once; V: TRBV4-1; J: TRBJ2-5; DNA: TGCGCCAGCAGCCAAATCCCGGGGGGTCGCGAGACCCAGTACTTC; CDR3: CASSQIPGGRETQYF
D: NA; size: NA; V: TRBV6-1; J: TRBJ2-7; DNA: TGTGCCAGCAGTGAAGCCGAAACAGGGAGGGGTTACGAGCAGTACTTC; CDR3: CASSEAETGRGYEQYF
D: NA; size: NA; V: TRBV5-1; J: TRBJ2-5; DNA: TGCGCCAGCAGCCCGGAGGCCAACCAAGAGACCCAGTACTTC; CDR3: CASSPEANQETQYF
D: NA; size: many; V: TRBV7-2; J: TRBJ1-3; DNA: TGTGCCAGCAGCTTAGTACAGGGAAACACCATATATTTT; CDR3: CASSLVQGNTIYF
D: NA; size: once; V: TRBV28; J: TRBJ1-6; DNA: TGTGCCAGCAGTTTATTGCGGGGTGGATCACCCCTCCACTTT; CDR3: CASSLLRGGSPLHF
D: TRBD1; size: NA; V: TRBV4-3; J: TRBJ1-1; DNA: TGCGCCAGCAGCCAAGATCAGGGGGGGAACACTGAAGCTTTCTTT; CDR3: CASSQDQGGNTEAFF
D: TRBD1; size: NA; V: TRBV10-3; J: TRBJ2-1; DNA: TGTGCCATCAGTTGGACAGGGTCCTACAATGAGCAGTTCTTC; CDR3: CAISWTGSYNEQFF
D: NA; size: NA; V: TRBV25-1; J: TRBJ2-7; DNA: TGTGCCAGCACCACCCGGGAGAACTCCTACGAGCAGTACTTC; CDR3: CASTTRENSYEQYF
D: TRBD2; size: NA; V: TRBV4-3; J: TRBJ2-7; DNA: TGCGCCAGCAGCCAGCTGCCCGCGGGGGTCTACGAGCAGTACTTC; CDR3: CASSQLPAGVYEQYF
D: TRBD2; size: NA; V: TRBV13; J: TRBJ2-1; DNA: TGTGCCAGCAGCTTGGTTATAGGGTGGGAGGGCCAAAACAATGAGCAGTTCTTC; CDR3: CASSLVIGWEGQNNEQFF
D: NA; size: NA; V: TRBV28; J: TRBJ1-4; DNA: TGTGCCAGCGTAGGGGGAGTACCGCGAGAAAAACTGTTTTTT; CDR3: CASVGGVPREKLFF
D: TRBD1; size: NA; V: TRBV7-9; J: TRBJ1-1; DNA: TGTGCCAGCAGCTTCTATGGGACAGGGCCGACTGAAGCTTTCTTT; CDR3: CASSFYGTGPTEAFF
D: NA; size: NA; V: TRBV14; J: TRBJ1-4; DNA: TGTGCCAGCAGCCAAGTGGCAGGGAATGAAAAACTGTTTTTT; CDR3: CASSQVAGNEKLFF
D: TRBD2; size: NA; V: TRBV4-1; J: TRBJ2-7; DNA: TGCGCCAGCAGCCACGTCAGGGGGACTAGCGGGGGATACTACGAGCAGTACTTC; CDR3: CASSHVRGTSGGYYEQYF
D: NA; size: NA; V: TRBV11-2; J: TRBJ2-3; DNA: TGTGCCAGCAGCTTAGTCTATGCGGCTAAACCCACAGATACGCAGTATTTT; CDR3: CASSLVYAAKPTDTQYF
D: TRBD1; size: NA; V: TRBV5-1; J: TRBJ2-4; DNA: TGCGCCAGCAGCCGGGGACAGGGGGAAGGCAAAAACATTCAGTACTTC; CDR3: CASSRGQGEGKNIQYF
D: TRBD2; size: once; V: TRBV2; J: TRBJ2-3; DNA: TGTGCCAGCCTGGGGGTCAGCGGGAGAACAGATACGCAGTATTTT; CDR3: CASLGVSGRTDTQYF
D: TRBD2; size: NA; V: TRBV4-3; J: TRBJ2-5; DNA: TGCGCCAGCAGCCAAGATAGGGGACTAGGTTTACAAGAGACCCAGTACTTC; CDR3: CASSQDRGLGLQETQYF
D: TRBD2; size: NA; V: TRBV11-2; J: TRBJ2-7; DNA: TGTGCCAGCAGGGGACTAGCGGGACTTGGGGAGCAGTACTTC; CDR3: CASRGLAGLGEQYF
D: TRBD2; size: once; V: TRBV7-3; J: TRBJ2-1; DNA: TGTGCCAGCAGCTCGGGACTAGTAGGGCGCAATGAGCAGTTCTTC; CDR3: CASSSGLVGRNEQFF
D: TRBD1; size: NA; V: TRBV28; J: TRBJ1-2; DNA: TGTGCCAGCAGTCCGTGGACAGGGGGCAACTATGGCTACACCTTC; CDR3: CASSPWTGGNYGYTF
D: NA; size: once; V: TRBV2; J: TRBJ1-5; DNA: TGTGCCAGCAGTTTAGACGGAGCTTATAGCAATCAGCCCCAGCATTTT; CDR3: CASSLDGAYSNQPQHF
D: NA; size: NA; V: TRBV7-9; J: TRBJ2-7; DNA: TGTGCCAGCAGCTTAGGAGACAGGCCTTACGAGCAGTACTTC; CDR3: CASSLGDRPYEQYF
D: TRBD1; size: NA; V: TRBV30; J: TRBJ1-6; DNA: TGTGCCTGGAGTGGACAGGGGGGTTCACCCCTCCACTTT; CDR3: CAWSGQGGSPLHF
D: NA; size: NA; V: TRBV5-1; J: TRBJ2-7; DNA: TGCGCCAGCAGCCCCCGGACAGTAGCCTACGAGCAGTACTTC; CDR3: CASSPRTVAYEQYF
D: TRBD2; size: NA; V: TRBV9; J: TRBJ2-3; DNA: TGTGCCAGCAGCTCCATGGGAGCGGGGACAGATACGCAGTATTTT; CDR3: CASSSMGAGTDTQYF
D: TRBD2; size: NA; V: TRBV29-1; J: TRBJ2-7; DNA: TGCAGCGCCCTTGGGAGGGGCGGGTACGAGCAGTACTTC; CDR3: CSALGRGGYEQYF
D: TRBD2; size: NA; V: TRBV4-3; J: TRBJ2-7; DNA: TGCGCCAGCAGCCAAGATATAGCGGGGGGTAATGAGCAGTACTTC; CDR3: CASSQDIAGGNEQYF
D: NA; size: NA; V: TRBV12-5; J: TRBJ2-2; DNA: TGTGCTAGTGGTTTTGACCCCCTCCAACAGGGTCGGGGCACCGGGGAGCTGTTTTTT; CDR3: CASGFDPLQQGRGTGELFF
D: TRBD2; size: NA; V: TRBV7-8; J: TRBJ2-3; DNA: TGTGCCAGCAGCTGGATAGCGGGGGGGAGTAGCACAGATACGCAGTATTTT; CDR3: CASSWIAGGSSTDTQYF
D: NA; size: few; V: TRBV21-1; J: TRBJ1-6; DNA: TGTGCCAGCAGATGGGGGGAGGTTTCACCCCTCCACTTT; CDR3: CASRWGEVSPLHF
D: NA; size: NA; V: TRBV27; J: TRBJ2-7; DNA: TGTGCCAGCCTATTATACGAGCAGTACTTC; CDR3: CASLLYEQYF
D: NA; size: NA; V: TRBV9; J: TRBJ2-2; DNA: TGTGCCAGCAGCGTAGCTCCTACTAGGGCCGGGGAGCTGTTTTTT; CDR3: CASSVAPTRAGELFF
D: NA; size: once; V: TRBV29-1; J: TRBJ1-2; DNA: TGCAGCGTTGGGCCGGGAATGGAGGGCTACACCTTC; CDR3: CSVGPGMEGYTF
D: NA; size: NA; V: TRBV28; J: TRBJ2-4; DNA: TGTGCCAGCAGTTCCCCCCCAGCGGAGGACTTC; CDR3: CASSSPPAEDF
D: TRBD2; size: once; V: TRBV7-7; J: TRBJ2-5; DNA: TGTGCCAGCAGCTATCTAGCGGGGGGCCAAGAGACCCAGTACTTC; CDR3: CASSYLAGGQETQYF
D: NA; size: many; V: TRBV4-3; J: TRBJ2-6; DNA: TGCGCCAGCAGCCAAGTCTTCGGCTCTGGGGCCAACGTCCTGACTTTC; CDR3: CASSQVFGSGANVLTF
D: TRBD2; size: NA; V: TRBV29-1; J: TRBJ2-7; DNA: TGCAGCGTTAGGGGTACTAGCGGGGGGTACGAGCAGTACTTC; CDR3: CSVRGTSGGYEQYF
D: TRBD1; size: few; V: TRBV4-1; J: TRBJ1-5; DNA: TGCGCCAGCAGCCGATCAGGACAGGGAGAACAGCCCCAGCATTTT; CDR3: CASSRSGQGEQPQHF
D: NA; size: NA; V: TRBV7-2; J: TRBJ2-1; DNA: TGTGCCAGCAGCTTATCCGTAGGAGCGGGTCCGAGCTCCTACAATGAGCAGTTCTTC; CDR3: CASSLSVGAGPSSYNEQFF
D: NA; size: NA; V: TRBV14; J: TRBJ1-6; DNA: TGTGCCAGCAGCCAAGTTGACTACAGGGTAGGGTCACCCCTCCACTTT; CDR3: CASSQVDYRVGSPLHF
D: NA; size: NA; V: TRBV5-1; J: TRBJ2-7; DNA: TGCGCCAGCAGCTTGTTTTCCAGGGGCGAGCAGTACTTC; CDR3: CASSLFSRGEQYF
D: NA; size: few; V: TRBV28; J: TRBJ1-2; DNA: TGTGCCAGCGGATCTGGGGGCTATGGCACCTTC; CDR3: CASGSGGYGTF
D: TRBD1; size: NA; V: TRBV6-1; J: TRBJ1-1; DNA: TGTGCCAGCAGTGGGAGGACAGGGGGTAACACTGAAGCTTTCTTT; CDR3: CASSGRTGGNTEAFF
D: NA; size: NA; V: TRBV7-9; J: TRBJ1-4; DNA: TGTGCCAGCAGCTTAGACCGGGTACGGGAAAAACTGTTTTTT; CDR3: CASSLDRVREKLFF
D: NA; size: NA; V: TRBV7-9; J: TRBJ2-7; DNA: TGTGCCAGCAGCCATTCGCCCGAGCCCCTCTACGAGCAGTACTTC; CDR3: CASSHSPEPLYEQYF
D: NA; size: NA; V: TRBV5-1; J: TRBJ2-3; DNA: TGCGCCAGCAGCTTGGATTCCGGCACTAGGACCGATACGCAGTATTTT; CDR3: CASSLDSGTRTDTQYF
D: NA; size: NA; V: TRBV19; J: TRBJ1-5; DNA: TGTGCCAGTAATGACAGAGTCGGTAATCAGCCCCAGCATTTT; CDR3: CASNDRVGNQPQHF
D: NA; size: NA; V: TRBV10-2; J: TRBJ2-7; DNA: TGCGCCAGCAGTGCGGTCCCCCTCTACGAGCAGTACTTC; CDR3: CASSAVPLYEQYF
D: NA; size: NA; V: TRBV5-1; J: TRBJ2-1; DNA: TGCGCCAGCAGCCGGGCGGGGGCGTCCTACAATGAGCAGTTCTTC; CDR3: CASSRAGASYNEQFF